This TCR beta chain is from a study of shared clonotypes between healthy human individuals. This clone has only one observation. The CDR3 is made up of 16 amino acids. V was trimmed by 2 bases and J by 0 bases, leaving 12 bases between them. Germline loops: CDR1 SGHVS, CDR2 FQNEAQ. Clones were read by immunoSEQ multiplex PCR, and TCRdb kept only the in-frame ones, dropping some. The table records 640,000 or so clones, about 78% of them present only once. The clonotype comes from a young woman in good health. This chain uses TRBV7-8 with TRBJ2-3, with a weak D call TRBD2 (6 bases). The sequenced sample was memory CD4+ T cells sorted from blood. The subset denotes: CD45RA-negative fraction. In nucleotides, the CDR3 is TGTGCCAGCAGCTTATCTAGCGTAACTAGCACAGATACGCAGTATTTT. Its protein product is CASSLSSVTSTDTQYF.